The clone carrying this T cell receptor (beta chain) appeared a single time. The antigen is undetermined. This specimen belongs to a study of human T cells and chemical hapten exposure. Study conclusions and caveats: Alopecia affecting every donor means their immune response may not match healthy people's.

Trimming pared 3 bases from V and 4 bases from J, leaving 19 bases between. The CDR3 runs to 17 residues. Germline V lookup: CDR1 MDHEN, CDR2 SYDVKM. This sample's time point: patch test 1, 2 weeks after DPC sensitization. Treatment denoted: therapeutic diphenylcyclopropenone sensitization with weekly scalp DPC. Blood sampling preceded each patch test application. TCRdb reanalysed the RACE reads using MiXCR and keeps one entry per CDR3 protein. Among 84,000 or so distinct CDR3 sequences listed, 8% to 11% were seen once. V usage is TRBV28 and J usage is TRBJ2-4; D possibly uses TRBD1 or TRBD2 (6 bases each). The starting material was whole blood, obtained in connection with sensitization to the hapten diphenylcyclopropenone (DPC). This clonotype was sampled from a man in his forties or fifties with alopecia areata. Some clones in this sample may be carry-over from other donors' samples. CDR3 amino acids: CASSLDPTGSGKNIQYF. The CDR3 DNA sequence: TGTGCCAGCAGTTTGGACCCAACAGGGAGCGGGAAAAACATTCAGTACTTC. Full variable domain (missing parts from reference TRBV28 and TRBJ2-4): DVKVTQSSRYLVKRTGEKVFLECVQDMDHENMFWYRQDPGLGLRLIYFSYDVKMKEKGDIPEGYSVSREKKERFSLILESASTNQTSMYLCASSLDPTGSGKNIQYFGAGTRLSVL.